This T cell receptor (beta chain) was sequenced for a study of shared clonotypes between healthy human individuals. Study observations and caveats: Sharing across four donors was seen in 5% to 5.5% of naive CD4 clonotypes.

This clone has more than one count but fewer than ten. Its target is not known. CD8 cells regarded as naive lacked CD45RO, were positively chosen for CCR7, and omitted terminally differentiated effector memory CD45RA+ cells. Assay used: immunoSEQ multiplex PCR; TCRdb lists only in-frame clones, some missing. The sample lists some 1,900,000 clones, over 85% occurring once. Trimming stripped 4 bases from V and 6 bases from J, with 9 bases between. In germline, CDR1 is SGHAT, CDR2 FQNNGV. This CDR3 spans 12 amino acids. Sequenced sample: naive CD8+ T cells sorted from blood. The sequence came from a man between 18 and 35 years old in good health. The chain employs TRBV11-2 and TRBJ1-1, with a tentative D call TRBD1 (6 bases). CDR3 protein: CASSSGGPEAFF. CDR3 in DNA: TGTGCCAGCAGCTCCGGGGGGCCTGAAGCTTTCTTT.